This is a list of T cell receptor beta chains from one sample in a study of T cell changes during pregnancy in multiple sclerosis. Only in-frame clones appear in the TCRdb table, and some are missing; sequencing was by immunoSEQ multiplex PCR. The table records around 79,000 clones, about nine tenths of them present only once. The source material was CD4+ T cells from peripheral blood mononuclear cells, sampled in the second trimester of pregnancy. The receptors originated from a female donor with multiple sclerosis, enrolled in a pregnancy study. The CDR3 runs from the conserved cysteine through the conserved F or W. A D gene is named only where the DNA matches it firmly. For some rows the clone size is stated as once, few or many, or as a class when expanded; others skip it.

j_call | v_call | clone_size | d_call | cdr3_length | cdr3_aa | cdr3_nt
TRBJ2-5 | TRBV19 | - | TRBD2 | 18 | CASSMETLAGVRKETQYF | TGTGCCAGTAGTATGGAAACTCTAGCGGGAGTCCGAAAGGAGACCCAGTACTTC
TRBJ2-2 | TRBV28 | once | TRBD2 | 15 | CASAPGRGYTGELFF | TGTGCCAGCGCTCCAGGGCGGGGGTACACCGGGGAGCTGTTTTTT
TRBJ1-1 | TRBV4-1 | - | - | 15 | CASSQGQGKNTEAFF | TGCGCCAGCAGCCAAGGGCAGGGGAAGAACACTGAAGCTTTCTTT
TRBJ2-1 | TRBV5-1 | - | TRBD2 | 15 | CASSGVAGSYNEQFF | TGCGCCAGCAGCGGGGTAGCGGGATCCTACAATGAGCAGTTCTTC
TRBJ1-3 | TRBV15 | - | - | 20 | CATSIDTGTLLKRAGNTIYF | TGTGCCACCAGTATTGATACCGGGACACTCTTGAAGAGGGCTGGAAACACCATATATTTT
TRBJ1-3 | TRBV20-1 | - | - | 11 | CSARDRNTIYF | TGCAGTGCTAGAGATCGGAACACCATATATTTT
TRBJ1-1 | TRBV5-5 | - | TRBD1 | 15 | CASSLEYRGNTEAFF | TGTGCCAGCAGCTTGGAGTACAGGGGTAACACTGAAGCTTTCTTT
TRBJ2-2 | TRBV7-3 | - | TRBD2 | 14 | CASSSQRGTGELFF | TGTGCCAGCAGCTCGCAGCGGGGGACCGGGGAGCTGTTTTTT
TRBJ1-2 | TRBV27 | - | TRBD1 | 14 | CASSRGQAIYGYTF | TGTGCCAGCAGCCGGGGACAGGCGATTTATGGCTACACCTTC
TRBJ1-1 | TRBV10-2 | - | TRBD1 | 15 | CASFGTGGMNTEAFF | TGCGCCAGCTTCGGGACAGGGGGAATGAACACTGAAGCTTTCTTT
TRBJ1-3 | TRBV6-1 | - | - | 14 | CASSTGSSGNTIYF | TGTGCCAGCAGTACAGGGAGCTCTGGAAACACCATATATTTT
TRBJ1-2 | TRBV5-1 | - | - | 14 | CASSLARGFQGYTF | TGCGCCAGCAGCTTGGCCCGGGGGTTTCAAGGCTACACCTTC
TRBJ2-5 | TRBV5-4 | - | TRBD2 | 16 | CASSSGLAGIQETQYF | TGTGCCAGCAGCTCGGGACTAGCGGGGATCCAAGAGACCCAGTACTTC
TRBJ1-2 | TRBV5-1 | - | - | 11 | CASSYSGGYTF | TGCGCCAGCAGCTATAGTGGTGGCTACACCTTC
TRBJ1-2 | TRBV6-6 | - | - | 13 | CASSPRVVDGYTF | TGTGCCAGCAGTCCTAGAGTTGTCGATGGCTACACCTTC
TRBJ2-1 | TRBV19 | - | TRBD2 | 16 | CASHHRAGGPYNEQFF | TGTGCCAGCCATCACCGGGCGGGGGGTCCCTACAATGAGCAGTTCTTC
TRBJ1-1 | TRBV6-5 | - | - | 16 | CASSYSTSGVASEAFF | TGTGCCAGCAGTTACTCGACTTCAGGGGTGGCGAGTGAAGCTTTCTTT
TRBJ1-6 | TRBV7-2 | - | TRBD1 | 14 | CASSDGTAYSPLHF | TGTGCCAGCAGCGACGGGACAGCATATTCACCCCTCCACTTT
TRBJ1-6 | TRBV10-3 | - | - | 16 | CAISERWGQTASPLHF | TGTGCCATCAGTGAAAGGTGGGGGCAGACGGCCTCACCCCTCCACTTT
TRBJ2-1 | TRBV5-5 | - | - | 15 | CASIRQVATYNEQFF | TGTGCCAGCATCAGGCAAGTGGCGACCTACAATGAGCAGTTCTTC
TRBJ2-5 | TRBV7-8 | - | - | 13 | CASSLGGEETQYF | TGTGCCAGCAGCCTAGGGGGGGAAGAGACCCAGTACTTC
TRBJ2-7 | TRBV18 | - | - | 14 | CASSQFGSSYEQYF | TGTGCCAGCTCACAGTTCGGGAGCTCCTACGAGCAGTACTTC
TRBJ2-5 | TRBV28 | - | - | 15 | CASTRGAMSQETQYF | TGTGCCAGCACCCGGGGGGCGATGAGCCAAGAGACCCAGTACTTC
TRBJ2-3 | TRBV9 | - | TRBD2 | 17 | CASSPGELAGVVDTQYF | TGTGCCAGCAGCCCCGGGGAACTAGCGGGAGTAGTAGATACGCAGTATTTT
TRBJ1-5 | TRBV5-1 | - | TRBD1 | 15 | CASRFGTGGNQPQHF | TGCGCCAGCCGCTTCGGAACAGGGGGTAATCAGCCCCAGCATTTT
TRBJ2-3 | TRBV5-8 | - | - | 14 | CASSLVPSRSTQYF | TGTGCCAGCAGCTTGGTGCCTAGCCGGAGTACGCAGTATTTT
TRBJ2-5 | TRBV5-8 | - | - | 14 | CASSLQGSWETQYF | TGTGCCAGCAGCTTGCAGGGGAGTTGGGAGACCCAGTACTTC
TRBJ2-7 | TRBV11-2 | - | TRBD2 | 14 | CASTIAGGTGEQYF | TGTGCCAGCACCATAGCGGGAGGTACGGGGGAGCAGTACTTC
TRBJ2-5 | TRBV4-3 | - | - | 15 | CASSQEPGRLETQYF | TGCGCCAGCAGCCAAGAACCGGGAAGGTTGGAGACCCAGTACTTC
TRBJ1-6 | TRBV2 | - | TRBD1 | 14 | CASSAGTANSPLHF | TGTGCCAGCAGTGCCGGGACAGCGAATTCACCCCTCCACTTT
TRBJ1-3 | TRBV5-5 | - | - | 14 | CASSLSGLGNTIYF | TGTGCCAGCAGCCTGAGCGGGTTGGGAAACACCATATATTTT
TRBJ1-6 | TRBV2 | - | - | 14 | CASSDLRGNSPLHF | TGTGCCAGCAGTGACTTACGGGGGAATTCACCCCTCCACTTT
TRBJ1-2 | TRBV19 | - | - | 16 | CASSSLRVERNYGYTF | TGTGCCAGTAGTAGCCTGAGGGTCGAACGAAACTATGGCTACACCTTC
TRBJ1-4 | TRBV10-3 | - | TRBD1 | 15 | CAISEQGGINEKLFF | TGTGCCATCAGTGAACAGGGGGGAATTAATGAAAAACTGTTTTTT
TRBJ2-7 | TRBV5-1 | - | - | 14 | CASSYPDSSYEQYF | TGCGCCAGCAGCTATCCGGACAGCTCCTACGAGCAGTACTTC
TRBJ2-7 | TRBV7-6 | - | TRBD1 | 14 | CASSPTGNSYEQYF | TGTGCCAGCAGTCCGACAGGGAATTCCTACGAGCAGTACTTC
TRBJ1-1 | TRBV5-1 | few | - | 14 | CASSLTVENTEAFF | TGCGCCAGCAGCCTGACAGTGGAGAACACTGAAGCTTTCTTT
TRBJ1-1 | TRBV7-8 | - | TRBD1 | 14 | CASSLGTGNTEAFF | TGTGCCAGCAGCTTAGGGACAGGGAACACTGAAGCTTTCTTT
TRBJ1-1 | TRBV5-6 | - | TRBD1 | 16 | CASSRDRGFMNTEAFF | TGTGCCAGCAGCCGGGACAGGGGGTTCATGAACACTGAAGCTTTCTTT
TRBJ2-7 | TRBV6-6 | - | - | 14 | CASRTDSVTYEQYF | TGTGCCAGCAGGACGGACAGCGTAACCTACGAGCAGTACTTC
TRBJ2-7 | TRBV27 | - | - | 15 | CASSRNARGSYEQYF | TGTGCCAGCAGTCGTAACGCAAGGGGGTCCTACGAGCAGTACTTC
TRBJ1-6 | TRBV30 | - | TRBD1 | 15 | CAWRGKDRGNSPLHF | TGTGCCTGGAGGGGAAAGGACAGGGGCAATTCACCCCTCCACTTT
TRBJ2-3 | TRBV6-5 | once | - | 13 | CASSYPGTDTQYF | TGTGCCAGCAGTTATCCCGGGACAGATACGCAGTATTTT
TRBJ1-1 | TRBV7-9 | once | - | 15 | CASSLGGKAGQEAFF | TGTGCCAGCAGCTTAGGTGGTAAAGCGGGACAAGAAGCTTTCTTT
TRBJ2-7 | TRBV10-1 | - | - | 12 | CASTRQTYEQYF | TGCGCCAGCACTAGACAGACCTACGAGCAGTACTTC
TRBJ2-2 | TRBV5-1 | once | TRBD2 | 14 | CASSLLAPGGELFF | TGCGCCAGCAGCTTACTAGCGCCGGGAGGGGAGCTGTTTTTT
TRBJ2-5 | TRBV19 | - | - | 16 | CASTNAPGQGPRTQYF | TGTGCCAGTACCAACGCGCCGGGTCAGGGGCCGCGGACCCAGTACTTC
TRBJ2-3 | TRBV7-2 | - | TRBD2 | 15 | CASSFTGGNTDTQYF | TGTGCCAGCAGCTTTACGGGGGGAAACACAGATACGCAGTATTTT
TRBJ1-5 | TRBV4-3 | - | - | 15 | CASSQAAEWNQPQHF | TGCGCCAGCAGCCAAGCGGCGGAATGGAATCAGCCCCAGCATTTT
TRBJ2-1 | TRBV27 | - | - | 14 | CASSTYRIHNEQFF | TGTGCCAGCAGTACTTACCGAATCCACAATGAGCAGTTCTTC
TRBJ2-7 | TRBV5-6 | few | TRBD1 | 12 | CASSLLRTGTHF | TGTGCCAGCAGCTTGCTCCGGACAGGAACCCACTTC
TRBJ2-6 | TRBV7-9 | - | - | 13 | CATENSGANVLTF | TGTGCCACCGAGAACTCTGGGGCCAACGTCCTGACTTTC
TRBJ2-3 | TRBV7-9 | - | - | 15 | CASSFDSHLGDTQYF | TGTGCCAGCAGCTTTGACAGTCACTTAGGAGATACGCAGTATTTT